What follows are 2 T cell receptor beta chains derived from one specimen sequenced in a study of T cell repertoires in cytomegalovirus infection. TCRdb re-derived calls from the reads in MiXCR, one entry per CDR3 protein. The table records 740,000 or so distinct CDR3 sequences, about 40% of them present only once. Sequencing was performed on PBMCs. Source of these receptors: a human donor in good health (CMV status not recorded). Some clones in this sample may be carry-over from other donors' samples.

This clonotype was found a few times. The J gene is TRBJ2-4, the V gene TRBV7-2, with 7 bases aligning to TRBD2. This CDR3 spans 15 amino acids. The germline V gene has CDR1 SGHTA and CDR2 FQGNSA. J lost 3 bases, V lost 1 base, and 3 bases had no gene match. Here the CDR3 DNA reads TGTGCCAGCAGCTTAGATTGGGGGGGCAAAAACATTCAGTACTTC. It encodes CASSLDWGGKNIQYF.

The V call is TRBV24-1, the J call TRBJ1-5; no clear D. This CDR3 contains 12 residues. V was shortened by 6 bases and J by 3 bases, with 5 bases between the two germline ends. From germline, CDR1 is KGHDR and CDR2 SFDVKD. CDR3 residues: CATSNPNQPQHF. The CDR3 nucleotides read TGTGCCACCAGTAACCCCAATCAGCCCCAGCATTTT.